The T cell receptor beta chain under discussion was sequenced for a study of cytomegalovirus exposure and HLA in healthy donors. With 60 Vbeta and 13 Jbeta primers, the PCR was carried out. Here immunoSEQ multiplex PCR was the method, and the copy in TCRdb shows in-frame clones only, minus some. Here the sample spans about 200,000 clones, over 75% being singletons. Findings of the study overall: In presence/absence analyses, roughly uniform sequencing depth across donors was assumed.

Trimming took off 5 bases at V and 1 base at J, with 5 bases between the two ends. CDR3 length: 12 amino acids. CDR1 and CDR2 (germline): SNHLY, FYNNEI. For this clone: Its antigen is still unknown.

The sequenced sample was PBMCs. This TCR came from a young man in good health and CMV-seronegative. The rearrangement links TRBV2 to TRBJ2-5; D not certain. The CDR3 DNA reads TGTGCCAGCAGTTACAGCCAAGAGACCCAGTACTTC. Amino acids: CASSYSQETQYF.